A selection of T cell receptor beta chains follows, all from one sample in a study of T cell repertoires in cytomegalovirus infection. Antigens for these TCRs are unknown. One entry per CDR3 protein, called by TCRdb with MiXCR from the reads. This sample carries approximately 130,000 distinct CDR3 sequences, 24% of them seen once, and the ten largest clones take 34%. Sequencing used PBMCs, sequenced either directly or after in vitro stimulation (not recorded which). The receptors were gathered from a human donor in good health (CMV status not recorded). Some clones in this sample may be carry-over from other donors' samples. Both conserved end residues are part of each CDR3. D genes are given only for firm matches. Only some rows state a clone size, as once, few, many or a class for expanded clones.

TRBJ1-1	-	few	TRBV27	CASSLFAGFLRTEAFF	TGTGCCAGCAGTTTATTTGCAGGATTTTTGAGGACTGAAGCTTTCTTT
TRBJ2-7	TRBD1	few	TRBV7-2	CASSLGQGMYEQYF	TGTGCCAGCAGCTTGGGACAGGGTATGTACGAGCAGTACTTC
TRBJ1-1	-	many	TRBV6-5	CASSYGLGGDTEAFF	TGTGCCAGCAGTTACGGTTTGGGGGGAGACACTGAAGCTTTCTTT
TRBJ1-1	-	many	TRBV6-2/TRBV6-3	CASSPGTEYTEAFF	TGTGCCAGCAGCCCCGGGACTGAGTACACTGAAGCTTTCTTT
TRBJ2-1	-	-	TRBV24-1	CATSEGYYNEQFF	TGTGCCACCAGTGAGGGCTATTACAATGAGCAGTTCTTC
TRBJ2-1	TRBD2	few	TRBV7-8	CASSLKVILAGVNYNEQFF	TGTGCCAGCAGCTTAAAGGTAATCCTAGCGGGAGTCAACTACAATGAGCAGTTCTTC
TRBJ1-1	-	-	TRBV28	CASSLRPEEAFF	TGTGCCAGCAGTTTAAGACCGGAGGAAGCTTTCTTT
TRBJ1-1	-	many	TRBV7-8	CASTLVGVTEAFF	TGTGCCAGCACCCTTGTAGGGGTGACTGAAGCTTTCTTT
TRBJ2-2	TRBD1	few	TRBV10-2	CASMGTVTGELFF	TGCGCCAGCATGGGGACAGTAACCGGGGAGCTGTTTTTT
TRBJ2-1	-	many	TRBV7-8	CASSAVVLGHEQFF	TGTGCCAGCAGCGCCGTCGTGCTGGGCCATGAGCAGTTCTTC
TRBJ2-3	-	many	TRBV12-3/TRBV12-4	CASSPGGSTDTQYF	TGTGCCAGCAGTCCCGGCGGGAGCACAGATACGCAGTATTTT
TRBJ2-5	-	few	TRBV11-3	CASSLGGSSQETQYF	TGTGCCAGCAGCTTGGGCGGGTCTAGCCAAGAGACCCAGTACTTC
TRBJ1-1	-	few	TRBV4-3	CASSQDPGFGEAFF	TGCGCCAGCAGCCAAGATCCGGGGTTTGGTGAAGCTTTCTTT
TRBJ1-1	-	-	TRBV30	CAWRSRVLNTEAFF	TGTGCCTGGAGGTCAAGGGTTCTTAACACTGAAGCTTTCTTT
TRBJ2-3	TRBD2	-	TRBV24-1	CATSDVAGSADTQYF	TGTGCCACCAGTGACGTAGCGGGGAGCGCAGATACGCAGTATTTT
TRBJ2-1	TRBD2	-	TRBV6-8	CASSYSEAASGRNWQLF	TGTGCCAGCAGTTACTCTGAGGCGGCTAGCGGGAGGAATTGGCAGTTATTC
TRBJ2-1	TRBD2	-	TRBV12-5	CASGTPGGDNEQFF	TGTGCTAGTGGCACGCCGGGAGGGGACAATGAGCAGTTCTTC
TRBJ2-2	TRBD2	few	TRBV5-6	CASSSAGTSGSPWTGELFF	TGTGCCAGCAGCTCGGCCGGGACTAGCGGGAGTCCGTGGACCGGGGAGCTGTTTTTT
TRBJ1-2	TRBD1	many	TRBV7-9	CASSVTGDYGYTF	TGTGCCAGCAGCGTGACAGGGGACTATGGCTACACCTTC
TRBJ2-4	-	-	TRBV6-2/TRBV6-3	CASVIYVWARTKNIQYF	TGTGCCAGCGTCATCTATGTGTGGGCAAGGACCAAAAACATTCAGTACTTC
TRBJ1-5	-	few	TRBV4-3	CASSQDSIRYQPQHF	TGCGCCAGCAGCCAAGATTCTATCAGATATCAGCCCCAGCATTTT
TRBJ1-1	-	many	TRBV7-8	CASSLWGNEAFF	TGTGCCAGCAGCTTGTGGGGGAATGAAGCTTTCTTT
TRBJ2-7	TRBD1	-	TRBV27	CASYTRDRALEQYF	TGTGCCAGCTACACCCGGGACAGGGCCCTCGAGCAGTACTTC
TRBJ1-2	TRBD1	few	TRBV29-1	CSVAGQGSGYTF	TGCAGCGTTGCCGGACAGGGGTCTGGCTACACCTTC
TRBJ2-1	TRBD1	-	TRBV7-2	CASSITGGNEQFF	TGTGCCAGCAGCATCACAGGGGGGAATGAGCAGTTCTTC
TRBJ1-3	-	-	TRBV7-9	CASSPSMDQSPGNTIYF	TGTGCCAGCAGCCCATCCATGGATCAATCACCTGGAAACACCATATATTTT
TRBJ2-3	-	few	TRBV25-1	CASSGTIGSVVLYF	TGTGCCAGCAGTGGGACTATTGGGAGCGTAGTGTTGTATTTT
TRBJ2-1	-	few	TRBV29-1	CSARDGSHNEQFF	TGCAGCGCAAGGGACGGATCCCACAATGAGCAGTTCTTC
TRBJ1-2	-	-	TRBV6-2/TRBV6-3	CASSEPYGTTRPGYTF	TGTGCCAGCAGTGAGCCATACGGGACAACCCGGCCTGGCTACACCTTC
TRBJ1-5	-	-	TRBV12-3/TRBV12-4	CASSLKGVQGNQPQHF	TGTGCCAGCAGTTTAAAGGGGGTCCAGGGTAATCAGCCCCAGCATTTT
TRBJ2-5	-	-	TRBV7-8	CASSLNGIETQYF	TGTGCCAGCAGCTTAAATGGGATAGAGACCCAGTACTTC
TRBJ2-7	-	many	TRBV7-2	CASSLVLGYEQYF	TGTGCCAGCAGCTTAGTTCTGGGTTACGAGCAGTACTTC
TRBJ2-4	TRBD1	-	TRBV28	CASSPGQALAKNIQYF	TGTGCCAGCAGTCCAGGACAGGCTTTAGCCAAAAACATTCAGTACTTC
TRBJ1-1	-	-	TRBV5-1	CASSLESAGTEAFF	TGCGCCAGCAGCTTGGAGTCAGCGGGGACCGAAGCTTTCTTT
TRBJ2-5	-	-	TRBV2	CASSRSGWGRETQYF	TGTGCCAGCAGCCGTTCGGGGTGGGGGAGGGAGACCCAGTACTTC
TRBJ2-3	-	few	TRBV10-3	CAIRGADTQYF	TGTGCCATCAGGGGGGCAGATACGCAGTATTTT
TRBJ2-2	-	many	TRBV12-3/TRBV12-4	CASSLGLITRDTGELFF	TGTGCCAGCAGTTTAGGGTTAATTACGAGGGACACCGGGGAGCTGTTTTTT
TRBJ1-5	-	many	TRBV7-2	CASSLGTGFGGNQPQHF	TGTGCCAGCAGCTTGGGTACAGGATTCGGTGGCAATCAGCCCCAGCATTTT
TRBJ2-7	-	many	TRBV9	CASSVGPGQQYEQYF	TGTGCCAGCAGCGTAGGTCCGGGACAACAATACGAGCAGTACTTC
TRBJ1-1	-	many	TRBV7-6	CASSSQRANTEAFF	TGTGCCAGCAGCTCACAAAGGGCTAACACTGAAGCTTTCTTT
TRBJ2-5	-	-	TRBV18	CASSPPRIQETQYF	TGTGCCAGCTCCCCACCTCGTATTCAAGAGACCCAGTACTTC
TRBJ1-1	-	-	TRBV10-3	CAISGQYEAFF	TGTGCCATCAGTGGCCAATATGAAGCTTTCTTT
TRBJ2-2	-	many	TRBV7-2	CASSPVAANTGELFF	TGTGCCAGCAGCCCCGTGGCGGCGAACACCGGGGAGCTGTTTTTT
TRBJ2-1	-	-	TRBV7-3	CASSSTVVTEQFF	TGTGCCAGCAGCTCGACAGTGGTAACGGAGCAGTTCTTC
TRBJ2-2	-	-	TRBV27	CASSLRKQLAGELFF	TGTGCCAGCAGTTTACGAAAGCAGCTCGCCGGGGAGCTGTTTTTT
TRBJ1-1	-	-	TRBV6-2/TRBV6-3	CASHRGQNTEAFF	TGTGCCAGCCACCGGGGGCAGAACACTGAAGCTTTCTTT